This record concerns one T cell receptor (beta chain) sequence. This specimen comes from a study of control samples from healthy donors and cancer patients. Data came from immunoSEQ multiplex PCR; TCRdb stores just in-frame clones and leaves some out. The sample records some 150,000 clones, roughly 89% being singletons. This CDR3 contains 18 residues. In germline, CDR1 is SGHNT, CDR2 YYREEE (reference sequence). Germline trimming cut 4 bases from V and 1 base from J; bases unmatched to any gene: 11. The TCR was taken from a man aged 25 to 40 in good health. The sequenced material came from blood. V and J are TRBV5-4 and TRBJ2-1; 10 bases align to TRBD1. The CDR3 is CASSPRDRGDDSYNEQFF. CDR3 in DNA: TGTGCCAGCAGCCCCCGGGACAGGGGCGACGATTCCTACAATGAGCAGTTCTTC.